This TCR beta chain emerged from a study of long-term antiretroviral therapy in people with HIV. Findings of the study overall: Unavailable data included ART adherence, viral resistance and therapy changes (switches in treatment).

As to this clone: Its specificity is unknown. Mismatch with germline at one junction end may stem from a read error.

It was in the United States that all participants with HIV were treated. It was version v3.0 of the immunoSEQ assay that was run at survey level. Using immunoSEQ multiplex PCR, the repertoire was profiled, and TCRdb retains in-frame clones only, with some absent. The profile shows about 31,000 clones, over 75% of them singletons. Sample: unsorted PBMCs, taken approximately 5.1 years after starting antiretroviral therapy. This TCR was recovered from a woman between 35 and 50 years old with HIV.

The CDR3 nucleotides read TGCGCCAGCAGCTTGGATTCAACAGGGGCTGACTTT. Protein product: CASSLDSTGADF. This chain connects TRBV5-1 to TRBJ1-1; TRBD1 matches 7 bases. The length of the CDR3 is 12 residues. Germline V gene lookup returns CDR1 SGHRS and CDR2 YFSETQ.